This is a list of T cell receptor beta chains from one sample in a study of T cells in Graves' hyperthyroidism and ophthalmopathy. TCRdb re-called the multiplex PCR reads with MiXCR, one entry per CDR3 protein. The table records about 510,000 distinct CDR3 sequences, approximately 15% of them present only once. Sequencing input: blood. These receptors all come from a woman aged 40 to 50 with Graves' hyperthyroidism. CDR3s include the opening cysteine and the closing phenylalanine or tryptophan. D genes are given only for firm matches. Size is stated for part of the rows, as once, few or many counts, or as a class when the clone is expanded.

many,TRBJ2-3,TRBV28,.,TGTGCCAGCAGTATGGTGACCCCAGCTACGCAGTATTTT,CASSMVTPATQYF
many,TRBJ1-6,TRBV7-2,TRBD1,TGTGCCAGCAGCTTAGGGGGGACAGGGAGGTCACCCCTCCACTTT,CASSLGGTGRSPLHF
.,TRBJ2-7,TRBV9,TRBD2,TGTGCCAGCAGCGCTTTACCTATAGCGGGTGCGTCCTACGAGCAGTACTTC,CASSALPIAGASYEQYF
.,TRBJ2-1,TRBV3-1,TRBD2,TGTGCCAGCAGCCACCACACTAGCGGACCCTACAATGAGCAGTTCTTC,CASSHHTSGPYNEQFF
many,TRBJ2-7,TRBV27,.,TGCGCCAGCAGCTTCGGGGGCGGGTCCTACGAGCAGTACTTC,CASSFGGGSYEQYF
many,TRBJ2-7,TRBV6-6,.,TGTGCCAGCAGTTACACGGTAACCCCCTACGAGCAGTACTTC,CASSYTVTPYEQYF
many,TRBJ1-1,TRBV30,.,TGTGCCTGGAGTGGCGGCCCGAACACTGAAGCTTTCTTT,CAWSGGPNTEAFF
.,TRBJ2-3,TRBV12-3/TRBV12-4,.,TGTGCCAGCAGTTTAGTCAGGGTTGGAGATACGCAGTATTTT,CASSLVRVGDTQYF
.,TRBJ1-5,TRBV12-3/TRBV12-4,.,TGTGCCAGCAGCCCGGACAACTATCAGCCCCAGCATTTT,CASSPDNYQPQHF
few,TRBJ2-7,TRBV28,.,TGTGCCAGCAGTTTCCTTGCCCCATCCTACGAGCAGTACTTC,CASSFLAPSYEQYF
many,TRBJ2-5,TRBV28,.,TGTGCCAGCAGTTTATGGACAGTCCAAGAGACCCAGTACTTC,CASSLWTVQETQYF
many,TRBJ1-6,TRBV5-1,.,TGCGCCAGCAGCTTGGGGCAGGGAAGTTCACCCCTCCACTTT,CASSLGQGSSPLHF
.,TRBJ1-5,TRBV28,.,TGTGCCAGCAGTCCCGGACAGTACTACCAGCCCCAGCATTTT,CASSPGQYYQPQHF
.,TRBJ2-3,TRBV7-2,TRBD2,TGTGCCAGCAGCTTTGTGGGAGGGCCAGGTGCGCAGTATTTT,CASSFVGGPGAQYF
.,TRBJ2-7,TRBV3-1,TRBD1,TGTGCCAGCAGCACACCCGGGACAGGGATTACCTACGAGCAGTACTTC,CASSTPGTGITYEQYF
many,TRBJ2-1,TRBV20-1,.,TGCAGTGCTAGAGATACGGAACACTACAATGAGCAGTTCTTC,CSARDTEHYNEQFF
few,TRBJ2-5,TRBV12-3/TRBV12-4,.,TGTGCCAGCAGTTTTATCCAAGTGGAGACCCAGTACTTC,CASSFIQVETQYF
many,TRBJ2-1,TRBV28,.,TGTGCCAGCACCCCCCAGGGGGGCTCCTACAATGAGCAGTTCTTC,CASTPQGGSYNEQFF
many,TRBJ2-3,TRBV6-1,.,TGTGCCAGCAGTCCCCTCCAGTGGAGCACAGATACGCAGTATTTT,CASSPLQWSTDTQYF
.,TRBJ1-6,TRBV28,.,TGTGCCAGCAGTCTGCCCGAAACACCCCTCCACTTT,CASSLPETPLHF
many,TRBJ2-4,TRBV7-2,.,TGTGCCAGCAGCTTAGATGGGAACATTCAGTACTTC,CASSLDGNIQYF
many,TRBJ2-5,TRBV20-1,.,TGCAGTGCTAGATTGGCGGAGACCCAGTACTTC,CSARLAETQYF
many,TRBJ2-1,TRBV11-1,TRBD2,TGTGCCAGCAGCTGGAGACTAGCGGCGTACAATGAGCAGTTCTTC,CASSWRLAAYNEQFF
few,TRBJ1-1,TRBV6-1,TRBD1,TGTGCCAGCAGTGCTAGGACAGGGAGCGCTTTCTTT,CASSARTGSAFF
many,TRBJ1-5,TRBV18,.,TGTGCCAGCTCACCTACTCTTGGGCTAGGCAATCAGCCCCAGCATTTT,CASSPTLGLGNQPQHF
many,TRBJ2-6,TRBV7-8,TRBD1,TGTGCCAGCAGCCCTTCAACAGGGGGTTTTGGGGCCAACGTCCTGACTTTC,CASSPSTGGFGANVLTF
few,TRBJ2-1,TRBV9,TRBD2,TGTGCCAGCACGGAGCGGGAAATGGGTAATGAGCAGTTCTTC,CASTEREMGNEQFF
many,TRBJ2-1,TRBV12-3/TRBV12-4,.,TGTGCCAGCAGTCCAACCACGTATGGGCGGGGATACAATGAGCAGTTCTTC,CASSPTTYGRGYNEQFF
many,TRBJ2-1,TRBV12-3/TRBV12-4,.,TGTGCCAGCGGATTCGCCGGCGACCAAAACTACAATGAGCAGTTCTTC,CASGFAGDQNYNEQFF
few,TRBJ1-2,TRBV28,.,TGTGCCAGCAGTTTAGTTGGGGGAGAGGGGCATGGCTACACCTTC,CASSLVGGEGHGYTF
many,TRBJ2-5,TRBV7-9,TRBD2,TGTGCCAGCAGCTTAGCGCTGGCTAGCGGGATCGAGACCCAGTACTTC,CASSLALASGIETQYF
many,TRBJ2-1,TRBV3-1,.,TGTGCCAGCAGCCACGACTCCACCGGCTCCTACAATGAGCAGTTCTTC,CASSHDSTGSYNEQFF
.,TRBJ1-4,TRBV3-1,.,TGTGCCAGCAGCCAAGAACTGAGAAATGAAAAACTGTTTTTT,CASSQELRNEKLFF
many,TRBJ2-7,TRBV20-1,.,TGCAGTGCTAGAGATATCTATCCCTACGAGCAGTACTTC,CSARDIYPYEQYF
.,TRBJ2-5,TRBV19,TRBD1,TGTGCCAGTACCCAACAGGGGGGTGAGACCCAGTACTTC,CASTQQGGETQYF
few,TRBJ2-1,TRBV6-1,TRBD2,TGTGCCACCCGGGGGGAGACTTACAATGAGCAGTTCTTC,CATRGETYNEQFF
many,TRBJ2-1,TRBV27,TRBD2,TGTGCCAGCAGTTTATCAGCCGGGACTAGGCCATACAATGAGCAGTTCTTC,CASSLSAGTRPYNEQFF
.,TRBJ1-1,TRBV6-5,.,TGTGCCAGCAGTTACCGCACCATGGATGAAGCTTTCTTT,CASSYRTMDEAFF
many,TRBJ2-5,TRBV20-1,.,TGCAGTGCTCCCGGGGTGGGGATAGGAGAGACCCAGTACTTC,CSAPGVGIGETQYF
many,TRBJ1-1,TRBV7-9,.,TGTGCCAGCACTAGAGGGGCCGAGAACACTGAAGCTTTCTTT,CASTRGAENTEAFF
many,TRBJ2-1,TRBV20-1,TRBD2,TGCAGTGCTACGGGACTAGCGTCCTACAATGAGCAGTTCTTC,CSATGLASYNEQFF
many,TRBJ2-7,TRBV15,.,TGTGCCACCAGCAGAGATCGGGGAGGCTACGAGCAGTACTTC,CATSRDRGGYEQYF
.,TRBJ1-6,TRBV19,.,TGTGCCAGTAGAAACATGGGCTATAATTCACCCCTCCACTTT,CASRNMGYNSPLHF
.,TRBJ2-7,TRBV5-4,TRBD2,TGTGCCAGCAGCCCTAGTGGCGGGAGAGACGAGCAGTACTTC,CASSPSGGRDEQYF
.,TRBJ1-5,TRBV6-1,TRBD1,TGTGCCAGCAGAGAGGAGGGACAGGGGGATCAGCCCCAGCATTTT,CASREEGQGDQPQHF
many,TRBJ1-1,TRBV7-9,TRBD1,TGTGCCAGCGAGAGGAGCCGACAGGGGTATACTGAAGCTTTCTTT,CASERSRQGYTEAFF
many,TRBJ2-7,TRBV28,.,TGTGCCAGCAGTTTAGGTCCGGGACGCTACGAGCAGTACTTC,CASSLGPGRYEQYF
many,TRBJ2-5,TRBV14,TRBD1,TGTGCCAGCAGCCACAGGGGACAGGGGGTTCGAGAGACCCAGTACTTC,CASSHRGQGVRETQYF
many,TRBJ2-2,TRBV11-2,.,TGTGCCAGCAGCTCGATTACAGGGTACACCGGGGAGCTGTTTTTT,CASSSITGYTGELFF
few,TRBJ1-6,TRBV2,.,TGTGCCAGCAGTGACGGGGGGGTCTCACCCCTCCACTTT,CASSDGGVSPLHF
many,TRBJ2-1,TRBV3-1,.,TGTGCCAGCAGCCCGGACGGGAACAATGAGCAGTTCTTC,CASSPDGNNEQFF
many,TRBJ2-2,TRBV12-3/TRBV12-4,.,TGTGCCAGCAGCCCCGCCCCCGCGTTTATGGGGGAGCTGTTTTTT,CASSPAPAFMGELFF
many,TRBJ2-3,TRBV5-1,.,TGCGCCAGCAGCTTGCTTGGCGGAAGCACAGATACGCAGTATTTT,CASSLLGGSTDTQYF
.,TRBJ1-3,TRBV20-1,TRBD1,TGCAGTGCTAGAGACGCGGAGGGGGCAAACACCATATATTTT,CSARDAEGANTIYF
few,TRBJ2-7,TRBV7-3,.,TGTGCCAGCAGCCCCCGGGATTCTCGGGAGCAGTACTTC,CASSPRDSREQYF
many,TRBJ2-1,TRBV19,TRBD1,TGTGCCAGTACCCCGACAGGGTCAGGCAATGAGCAGTTCTTC,CASTPTGSGNEQFF
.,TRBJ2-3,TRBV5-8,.,TGTGCCAGCAGCTTTCGGGGAACAGGGAGACACACAGATACGCAGTATTTT,CASSFRGTGRHTDTQYF
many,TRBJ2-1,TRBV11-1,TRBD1,TGTGCCAGCAGCCCGCTGACAGGGGGCATGGATGAGCAGTTCTTC,CASSPLTGGMDEQFF
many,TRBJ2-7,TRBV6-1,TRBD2,TGTGCCAGCAGTAAGGGACTAGCGAACTACGAGCAGTACTTC,CASSKGLANYEQYF